Each of the 5 T cell receptor beta chains below was sequenced from the same sample in a study of blood T cell repertoires in COVID-19. Profiling relied on immunoSEQ multiplex PCR, and the TCRdb table lists in-frame clones only, not all of them. The sample lists approximately 180,000 clones, about 90% occurring once. The material sequenced was PBMCs or T cells enriched from blood (not recorded which). The receptor set was obtained from a human donor with acute COVID-19. The donor label of this sample is uncertain.

The J gene is TRBJ1-4, the V gene TRBV7-9, with D possibly matching TRBD1 (5 bases). Trimming removed 4 bases from V and 8 bases from J, with 8 bases in between. Germline V gene data show CDR1 as SEHNR and CDR2 as FQNEAQ (reference sequence). The CDR3 has 12 residues. The chain's CDR3 is CASSWGGEKLFF. The CDR3 DNA follows: TGTGCCAGCAGCTGGGGGGGAGAAAAACTGTTTTTT.

This chain links TRBV6-5 with TRBJ2-7, with D hard to call. This CDR3 spans 15 amino acids. Looked up from germline, CDR1 is MNHEY and CDR2 is SVGAGI. Between the trimmed V and J ends, which lost 0 bases and 3 bases, there was a span of 12 bases. In nucleotides, the CDR3 is TGTGCCAGCAGTTACTCGGGCGCACTTTTCTACGAGCAGTACTTC. This codes for CASSYSGALFYEQYF.

The chain is built from TRBV2 and TRBJ2-7; weak D call: TRBD2 (6 bases). The V and J ends lost 2 bases and 6 bases respectively, with 26 bases between them. In germline, CDR1 is SNHLY, CDR2 FYNNEI. CDR3 length: 18 residues. The CDR3 DNA sequence: TGTGCCAGCAGTGAACCACTCTTAGCTTGGGGGGAACTGCCCGAGCAGTACTTC. It translates to CASSEPLLAWGELPEQYF.

CDR3 loop: CASAQGDEQYF. CDR3 coding DNA: TGTGCCAGTGCACAGGGGGACGAGCAGTACTTC. This chain connects TRBV2 to TRBJ2-7; 8 bases are shared with TRBD1. V was pared by 9 bases and J by 5 bases, with 3 bases of the junction left unmatched. Germline V gene data show CDR1 as SNHLY and CDR2 as FYNNEI. The CDR3 runs 11 residues.

The gene calls are TRBV6-4 and TRBJ2-4; 10 bases map to TRBD1. The CDR3 is made up of 17 amino acids. The V gene's germline CDR1 is MRHNA and CDR2 SNTAGT. Germline trimming cut 5 bases from V and 6 bases from J; bases unmatched to any gene: 13. The CDR3 coding sequence is TGTGCCAGCAGTACTAAGGGGACAGGGGTTGTCGTAAACATTCAGTACTTC. Its protein is CASSTKGTGVVVNIQYF.